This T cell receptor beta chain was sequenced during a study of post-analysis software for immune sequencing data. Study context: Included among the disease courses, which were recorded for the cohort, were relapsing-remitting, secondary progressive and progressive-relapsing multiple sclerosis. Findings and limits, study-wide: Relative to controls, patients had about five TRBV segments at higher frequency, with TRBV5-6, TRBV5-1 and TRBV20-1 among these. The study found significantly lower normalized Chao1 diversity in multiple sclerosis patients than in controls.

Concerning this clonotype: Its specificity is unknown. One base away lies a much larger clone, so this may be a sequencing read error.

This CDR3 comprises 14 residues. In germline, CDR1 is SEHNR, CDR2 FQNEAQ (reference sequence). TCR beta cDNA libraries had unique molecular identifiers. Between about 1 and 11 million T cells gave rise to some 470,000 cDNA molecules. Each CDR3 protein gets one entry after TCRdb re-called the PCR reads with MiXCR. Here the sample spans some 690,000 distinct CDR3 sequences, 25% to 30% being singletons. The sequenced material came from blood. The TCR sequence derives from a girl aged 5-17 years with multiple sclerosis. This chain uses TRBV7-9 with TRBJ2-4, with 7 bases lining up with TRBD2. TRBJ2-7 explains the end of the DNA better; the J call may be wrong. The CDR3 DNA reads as TGTGCCAGCAGCCGCGCTGCCGGGGGGAACGAGCAGTACTTC. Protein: CASSRAAGGNEQYF.